This T cell receptor (beta chain) was identified in a study of blood T cell repertoires in COVID-19. About the research overall: Samples taken during acute and convalescent COVID-19 were collected in the United States, Italy and Spain. Sample material is recorded as cDNA or gDNA derived from T cells, B-cell-depleted T cells, or PBMCs.

Original analysis: Amplification from reference gene primers served as the basis for estimated nucleated cell counts. Profiling relied on immunoSEQ multiplex PCR, and the TCRdb table lists in-frame clones only, not all of them. From that table come the V and J calls and clone size; the DNA was used to work out D and trimming. The sample lists roughly 150,000 clones, more than 60% seen once, with 8.1% in the top ten. The length of the CDR3 is 15 residues. Trimming shortened V by 1 base and J by 4 bases, and 13 bases separated the two germline ends. Germline lookup yields CDR1 MDHEN and CDR2 SYDVKM. The rearrangement joins TRBV28 to TRBJ1-2; tentatively, D is TRBD1 (5 bases). Source material: peripheral blood. The source is a man in his 60s with acute or convalescent COVID-19. The DNA for the CDR3 is TGTGCCAGCAGTTTATACTTCCAGGACACCTATGGCTACACCTTC. It specifies CASSLYFQDTYGYTF.